The T cell receptor beta chain under discussion was sequenced for a study of CD8 T cells in ankylosing spondylitis. Via MiXCR, TCRdb re-called the 5' RACE reads, giving one row per CDR3 protein. Here the sample spans about 510,000 distinct CDR3 sequences, less than 6% being singletons. Whole-study results and caveats: In reactive arthritis synovial fluid and blood, some motif variants had been reported before. Blood of patients with ankylosing spondylitis appeared to be characterized by a TCR beta motif of roughly eight highly homologous variants.

Comments on this clonotype: Its antigen is not identified.

Specimen: blood, either unsorted or a sorted T cell fraction (not recorded which). The receptor was derived from a male donor with ankylosing spondylitis.

The CDR3 DNA follows: TGCGCCAGCAGCCTGAGGGCTAGCGGAACAGATACGCAGTATTTT. Residues: CASSLRASGTDTQYF. The V call is TRBV5-1, the J call TRBJ2-3; 7 bases are a match to TRBD2. The V gene end was trimmed by 4 bases and the J gene end by 3 bases; junction bases not matched to a gene: 8. This CDR3 spans 15 amino acids. The germline V gene encodes CDR1 SGHRS and CDR2 YFSETQ.